This T cell receptor beta chain was sequenced in a study of shared clonotypes between healthy human individuals. Whole-study results and caveats: Generally, naive subsets (rather than memory subsets) showed larger estimated richness. The generation probabilities recorded for non-shared clonotypes fell below those of clonotypes shared by all four donors.

As for this clone: Antigen: not known.

Germline values: CDR1 LGHNA, CDR2 YSLEER. This CDR3 comprises 14 residues. V lost 1 base to trimming and J lost 4 bases, with 7 bases between them. Sequencing was at deep level. Sequencing was performed with immunoSEQ multiplex PCR; in TCRdb, only in-frame clones are kept and a portion is missing. The data contain some 1,400,000 clones, around 95% of them singletons. Sequencing used naive CD4+ T cells sorted from blood. Subset specified: CD45RA+ positively selected. This receptor was obtained from a man under 40 in good health. The genes are TRBV4-3 and TRBJ2-2; D gene unclear. The CDR3 bases are TGCGCCAGCAGCCAAGTGTCGGGCACCGGGGAGCTGTTTTTT. It encodes CASSQVSGTGELFF.